The 17 T cell receptor beta chains below come from one sample, sequenced in a study of blood T cell repertoires in COVID-19. The table came from immunoSEQ multiplex PCR; TCRdb's copy has only in-frame clones and leaves some out. Counted here are over 60,000 clones, around nine tenths occurring once; the ten biggest clones make up more than 1%. Specimen: peripheral blood. The receptors were gathered from a man aged 65 to 79 with acute or convalescent COVID-19.

This chain links TRBV20-1 with TRBJ1-1; D possibly corresponds to TRBD1 (5 bases). This CDR3 has 11 residues. Germline V gene sequence: CDR1 DFQATT, CDR2 SNEGSKA (reference sequence). CDR3 amino acids: CRGGRGTEAFF. In DNA form, the CDR3 reads TGCAGGGGGGGAAGAGGCACTGAAGCTTTCTTT.

The V call is TRBV6-5, the J call TRBJ1-1, with a tentative D call TRBD1 (6 bases). The CDR3 runs to 15 residues. Germline CDR1 MNHEY, CDR2 SVGAGI. V was clipped by 7 bases and J by 1 base, with 16 bases between them. The CDR3 sequence: CASTAHRAPNTEAFF. The DNA for the CDR3 is TGTGCCAGCACGGCTCACAGGGCCCCGAACACTGAAGCTTTCTTT.

The chain is built from TRBV5-1 and TRBJ1-2; TRBD1 might be the D (5 bases). V lost 0 bases to trimming and J lost 5 bases, with 8 bases between them. This CDR3 spans 13 amino acids. Germline V lookup: CDR1 SGHRS, CDR2 YFSETQ. In DNA form, the CDR3 reads TGCGCCAGCAGCTTGGGGGGCGCTTATGGCTACACCTTC. Translated, it gives CASSLGGAYGYTF. The complete variable domain, with remaining parts taken from reference TRBV5-1 and TRBJ1-2, reads KAGVTQTPRYLIKTRGQQVTLSCSPISGHRSVSWYQQTPGQGLQFLFEYFSETQRNKGNFPGRFSGRQFSNSRSEMNVSTLELGDSALYLCASSLGGAYGYTFGSGTRLTVV.

The chain employs TRBV3-1 (or the pseudogene TRBV3-2) and TRBJ2-1, with TRBD2 matching over 11 bases. Germline V gene data show CDR1 as LGHDT and CDR2 as YNNKEL (reference sequence). V trimming: 4 bases; J trimming: 5 bases; junction bases outside the gene matches: 13. This CDR3 has 18 residues. For the CDR3, the DNA is TGTGCCAGCAGCCGGGGTGGAGCCGGGACTAGCGGTAACAATGAGCAGTTCTTC. Translated: CASSRGGAGTSGNNEQFF.

V is TRBV5-1 and J is TRBJ2-7, with D tentatively TRBD1 (6 bases). There are 16 residues in the CDR3. Germline V gives CDR1 SGHRS, CDR2 YFSETQ. V was clipped by 4 bases and J by 2 bases, with 19 bases between them. The CDR3 reads CASSQTRGYATYEQYF. CDR3 bases: TGCGCCAGCAGCCAGACCAGGGGCTATGCCACCTACGAGCAGTACTTC.

The chain carries TRBV7-9 and TRBJ2-1; D is uncertain. The CDR3 is made up of 14 amino acids. The germline V and J ends were trimmed by 5 bases and 13 bases, with 21 bases remaining between them. CDR1 is SEHNR, CDR2 FQNEAQ, per germline (reference sequence). The CDR3 nucleotides read TGTGCCAGCAGCCGCCCAGATACGACTGTTTCTCAGTTCTTC. The encoded protein is CASSRPDTTVSQFF.

The chain carries TRBV11-2 and TRBJ2-7; D is undetermined. V was shortened by 2 bases and J by 3 bases, with 2 bases between the two germline ends. The CDR3 covers 11 residues. The germline CDR1 and CDR2 sequences are SGHAT and FQNNGV. CDR3 sequence: CASSLYYEQYF. As DNA, the CDR3 is TGTGCCAGCAGCTTATACTACGAGCAGTACTTC.

This clone was recorded only once. The chain employs TRBV18 and TRBJ2-1, with D maybe TRBD1 (6 bases). The CDR3 contains 14 residues. The V end was cut by 3 bases, the J end by 5 bases, with 11 bases between. The germline V gene has CDR1 KGHSH and CDR2 LQKENI. The DNA of the CDR3 is TGTGCCAGCTCACCCCTCCGGACAGACAATGAGCAGTTCTTC. Protein sequence: CASSPLRTDNEQFF.

J is TRBJ2-5 and V is TRBV7-9; TRBD1 might be the D (6 bases). The CDR3 extends over 15 amino acids. V lost 0 bases and J 1 base, leaving 9 bases between the germline ends. CDR1 and CDR2 (germline): SEHNR, FQNEAQ (reference sequence). CDR3 loop: CASSLARDTQETQYF. The CDR3 coding sequence is TGTGCCAGCAGCTTAGCAAGGGACACCCAAGAGACCCAGTACTTC. Full variable domain (outside the CDR3, taken from reference TRBV7-9 and TRBJ2-5): DTGVSQNPRHKITKRGQNVTFRCDPISEHNRLYWYRQTLGQGPEFLTYFQNEAQLEKSRLLSDRFSAERPKGSFSTLEIQRTEQGDSAMYLCASSLARDTQETQYFGPGTRLLVL.

This chain joins TRBV6-5 and TRBJ1-5; TRBD1 matches at 8 bases. The J segment lost 7 bases and the V segment lost 7 bases, leaving 9 bases of the junction unmatched. This CDR3 contains 14 residues. Germline V gene lookup returns CDR1 MNHEY and CDR2 SVGAGI. The CDR3: CASTHGQGRQPQHF. In DNA, the CDR3 is TGTGCCAGCACCCACGGACAGGGTAGACAGCCCCAGCATTTT.

V and J are TRBV6-4 and TRBJ2-3; D possibly corresponds to TRBD2 (6 bases). This CDR3 has 15 residues. CDR1 and CDR2 (germline): MRHNA, SNTAGT. Between the trimmed V and J ends, which lost 6 bases and 4 bases, there was a span of 17 bases. DNA for the CDR3: TGTGCCAGCAGCCTTGGAGGGGCTTGGTCAGATACGCAGTATTTT. Translation gives CASSLGGAWSDTQYF.

The chain employs TRBV3-1 (or the pseudogene TRBV3-2) and TRBJ1-6; D not resolved. Germline CDR1 is LGHDT and CDR2 is YNNKEL (reference sequence). V was trimmed by 0 bases and J by 7 bases, leaving 7 bases between them. The CDR3 consists of 14 residues. The CDR3 spells CASSQDHRNSPLHF. In DNA form, the CDR3 reads TGTGCCAGCAGCCAAGACCACAGAAATTCACCCCTCCACTTT.

V is TRBV5-1 and J is TRBJ2-7; 7 nucleotides line up with TRBD1. The germline CDR1 and CDR2 sequences are SGHRS and YFSETQ. Unmatched junction bases numbered 14, after V lost 6 bases and J lost 2 bases. The CDR3 contains 16 residues. CDR3 nucleotide sequence: TGCGCCAGCAACTGGGGTTATGGGACAGCCACCTACGAGCAGTACTTC. It is translated as CASNWGYGTATYEQYF.

V usage is TRBV9 and J usage is TRBJ1-3, with no clear D. Germline V CDR1 and CDR2: SGDLS, YYNGEE. V gave up 3 bases and J gave up 5 bases, with 3 bases separating them. The CDR3 spans 11 residues. The CDR3 reads CASSDRNTIYF. Here the CDR3 DNA reads TGTGCCAGCAGCGACAGAAACACCATATATTTT. Drawing the rest from reference TRBV9 and TRBJ1-3, the complete variable domain is DSGVTQTPKHLITATGQRVTLRCSPRSGDLSVYWYQQSLDQGLQFLIQYYNGEERAKGNILERFSAQQFPDLHSELNLSSLELGDSALYFCASSDRNTIYFGEGSWLTVV.

This sequence joins TRBV9 and TRBJ1-4; 7 bases map to TRBD1. Germline V gene data show CDR1 as SGDLS and CDR2 as YYNGEE. Germline trimming cut 0 bases from V and 8 bases from J; bases unmatched to any gene: 7. The CDR3 spans 15 residues. The CDR3, as DNA: TGTGCCAGCAGCGTAGCTGGGGACAGATGGGAAAAACTGTTTTTT. It is translated as CASSVAGDRWEKLFF.

The gene calls are TRBV28 and TRBJ1-6; D uncertain. Between the trimmed V and J ends, which lost 6 bases and 4 bases, there was a span of 4 bases. CDR3 length: 12 amino acids. Germline CDR1 MDHEN, CDR2 SYDVKM. The CDR3 DNA sequence: TGTGCCAGCAGCCTATATAATTCACCCCTCCACTTT. Residues: CASSLYNSPLHF.

The chain links TRBV5-6 to TRBJ2-2, with a possible D match to TRBD1 (6 bases). V was trimmed by 4 bases and J by 2 bases, leaving 9 bases between them. Germline CDR1 reads SGHDT; CDR2 reads YYEEEE. This CDR3 is 14 amino acids long. The CDR3 DNA follows: TGTGCCAGCAGCCACGGGACAAACACCGGGGAGCTGTTTTTT. It translates to CASSHGTNTGELFF.